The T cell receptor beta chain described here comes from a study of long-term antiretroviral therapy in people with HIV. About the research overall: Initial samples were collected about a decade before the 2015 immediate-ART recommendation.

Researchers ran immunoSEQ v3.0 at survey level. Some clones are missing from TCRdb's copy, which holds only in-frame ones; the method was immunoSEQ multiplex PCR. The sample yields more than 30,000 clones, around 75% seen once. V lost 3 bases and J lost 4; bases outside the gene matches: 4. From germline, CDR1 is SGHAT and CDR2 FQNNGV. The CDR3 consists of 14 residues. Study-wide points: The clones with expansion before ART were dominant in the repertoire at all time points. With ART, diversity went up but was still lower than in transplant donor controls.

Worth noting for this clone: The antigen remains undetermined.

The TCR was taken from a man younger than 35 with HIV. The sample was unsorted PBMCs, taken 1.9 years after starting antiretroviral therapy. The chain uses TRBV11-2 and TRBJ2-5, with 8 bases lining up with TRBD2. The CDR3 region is CASSFAGGGETQYF. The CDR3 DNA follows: TGTGCCAGCAGCTTCGCGGGGGGCGGAGAGACCCAGTACTTC.